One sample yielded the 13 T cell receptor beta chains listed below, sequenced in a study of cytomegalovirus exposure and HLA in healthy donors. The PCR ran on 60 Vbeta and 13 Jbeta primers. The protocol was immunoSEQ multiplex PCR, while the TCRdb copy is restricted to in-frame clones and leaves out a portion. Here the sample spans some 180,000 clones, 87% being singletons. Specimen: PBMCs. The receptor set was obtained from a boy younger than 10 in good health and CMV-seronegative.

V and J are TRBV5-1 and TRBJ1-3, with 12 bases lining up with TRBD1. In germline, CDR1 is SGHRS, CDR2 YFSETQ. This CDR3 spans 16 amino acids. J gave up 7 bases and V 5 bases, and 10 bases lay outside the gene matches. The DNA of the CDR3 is TGCGCCAGCAGTGCCGGGACAGGGGGCCCGGGGAACACCATATATTTT. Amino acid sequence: CASSAGTGGPGNTIYF. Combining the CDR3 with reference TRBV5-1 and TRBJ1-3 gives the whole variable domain KAGVTQTPRYLIKTRGQQVTLSCSPISGHRSVSWYQQTPGQGLQFLFEYFSETQRNKGNFPGRFSGRQFSNSRSEMNVSTLELGDSALYLCASSAGTGGPGNTIYFGEGSWLTVV.

This CDR3 reads CASSPSDSPYNEQFF. The CDR3 coding sequence is TGTGCCAGCTCACCGTCGGACAGCCCCTACAATGAGCAGTTCTTC. This chain joins TRBV18 and TRBJ2-1, with D possibly matching TRBD1 (6 bases). CDR1 is KGHSH and CDR2 is LQKENI in the germline V gene. V was pared by 3 bases and J by 2 bases, with 11 bases between. This CDR3 has 15 amino acids.

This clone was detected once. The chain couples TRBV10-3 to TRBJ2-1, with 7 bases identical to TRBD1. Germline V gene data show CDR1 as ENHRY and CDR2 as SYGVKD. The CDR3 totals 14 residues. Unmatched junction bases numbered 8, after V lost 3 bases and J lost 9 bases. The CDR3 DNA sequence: TGTGCCATCAGTGATTCTGACAGGGACGGTGAGCAGTTCTTC. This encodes CAISDSDRDGEQFF.

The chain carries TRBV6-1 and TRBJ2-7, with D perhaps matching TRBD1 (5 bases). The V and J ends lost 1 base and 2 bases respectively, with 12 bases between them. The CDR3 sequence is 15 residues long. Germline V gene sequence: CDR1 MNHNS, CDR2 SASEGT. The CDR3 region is CASSEGGAQTYEQYF. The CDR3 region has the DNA TGTGCCAGCAGTGAAGGTGGGGCCCAGACCTACGAGCAGTACTTC.

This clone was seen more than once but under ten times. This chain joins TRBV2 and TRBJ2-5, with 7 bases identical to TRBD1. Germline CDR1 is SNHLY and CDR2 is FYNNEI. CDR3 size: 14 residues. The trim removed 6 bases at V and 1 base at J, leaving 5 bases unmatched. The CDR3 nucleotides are TGTGCCAGCAGGGACAGGAGACTCCAAGAGACCCAGTACTTC. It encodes CASRDRRLQETQYF.

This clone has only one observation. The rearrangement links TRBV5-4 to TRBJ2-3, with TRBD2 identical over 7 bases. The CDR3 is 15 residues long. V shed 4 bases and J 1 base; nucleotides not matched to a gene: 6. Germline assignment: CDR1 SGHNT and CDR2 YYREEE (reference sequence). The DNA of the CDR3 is TGTGCCAGCAGCGCTGGACTAGTAGGCACAGATACGCAGTATTTT. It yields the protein CASSAGLVGTDTQYF.

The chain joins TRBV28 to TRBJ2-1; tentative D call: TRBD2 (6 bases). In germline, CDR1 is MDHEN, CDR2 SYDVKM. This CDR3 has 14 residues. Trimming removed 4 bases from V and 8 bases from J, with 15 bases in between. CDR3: CASSWEEGSDEQFF. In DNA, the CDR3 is TGTGCCAGCAGTTGGGAGGAGGGGAGCGATGAGCAGTTCTTC.

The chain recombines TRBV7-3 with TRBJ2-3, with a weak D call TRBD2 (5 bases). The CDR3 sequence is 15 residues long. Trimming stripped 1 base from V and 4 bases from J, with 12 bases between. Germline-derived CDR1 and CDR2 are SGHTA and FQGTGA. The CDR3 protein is CASSLSLARADTQYF. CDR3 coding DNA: TGTGCCAGCAGCTTAAGTCTAGCTCGAGCAGATACGCAGTATTTT.

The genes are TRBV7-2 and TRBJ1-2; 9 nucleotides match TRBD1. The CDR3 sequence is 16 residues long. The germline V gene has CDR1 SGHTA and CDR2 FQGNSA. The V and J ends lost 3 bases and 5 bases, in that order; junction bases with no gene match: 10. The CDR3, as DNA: TGTGCCAGCAGCTTGATGACAGGGGGACCTATATATGGCTACACCTTC. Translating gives CASSLMTGGPIYGYTF.

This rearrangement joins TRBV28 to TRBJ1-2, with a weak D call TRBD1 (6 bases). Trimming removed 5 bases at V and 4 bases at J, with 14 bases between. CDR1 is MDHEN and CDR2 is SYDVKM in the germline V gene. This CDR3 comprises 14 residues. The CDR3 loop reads CASSPPGQSYGYTF. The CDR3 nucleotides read TGTGCCAGCAGTCCGCCAGGACAGTCCTATGGCTACACCTTC.

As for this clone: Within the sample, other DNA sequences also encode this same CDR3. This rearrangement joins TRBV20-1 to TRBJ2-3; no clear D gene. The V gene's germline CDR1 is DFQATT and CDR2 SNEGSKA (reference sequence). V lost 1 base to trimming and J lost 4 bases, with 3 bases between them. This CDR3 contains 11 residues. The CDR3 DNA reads TGCAGTGCTAGAGTAGCAGATACGCAGTATTTT. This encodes CSARVADTQYF.

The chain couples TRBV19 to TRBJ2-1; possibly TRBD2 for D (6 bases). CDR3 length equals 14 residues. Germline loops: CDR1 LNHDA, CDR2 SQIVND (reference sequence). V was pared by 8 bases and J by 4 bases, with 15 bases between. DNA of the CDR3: TGTGCCAGTGGGGACTTCTCGCAATACAATGAGCAGTTCTTC. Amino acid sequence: CASGDFSQYNEQFF.

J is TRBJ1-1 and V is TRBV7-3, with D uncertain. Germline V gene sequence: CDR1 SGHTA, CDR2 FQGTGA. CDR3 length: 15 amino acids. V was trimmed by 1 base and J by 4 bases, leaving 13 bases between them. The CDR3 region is CASSLKRDEFTEAFF. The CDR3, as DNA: TGTGCCAGCAGCTTAAAGCGCGATGAGTTCACTGAAGCTTTCTTT.